This is a list of T cell receptor beta chains from one sample in a study of regulatory and conventional T cells in RAG deficiency. Measured with immunoSEQ multiplex PCR; TCRdb has only the in-frame clones, and not every one. The sample has some 21,000 clones, about 92% seen once. This sample was shared with a second study, whose subject was regulatory T cells.

The sample consisted of CD4+ T cells sorted from blood. The receptors originated from a human donor in good health. The CDR3 runs from the conserved cysteine through the conserved F or W. D genes are given only for firm matches. Clone size, where shown, is once, few, many, or a class for clones that have expanded.

V	D	J	size	CDR3	DNA
TRBV2	TRBD2	TRBJ2-7	NA	CASGLAGGPREQYF	TGTGCCAGCGGCTTAGCGGGAGGGCCGCGGGAGCAGTACTTC
TRBV28	NA	TRBJ1-6	NA	CASRGDGSYNSPLHF	TGTGCCAGCAGGGGGGACGGTTCCTATAATTCACCCCTCCACTTT
TRBV6-1	NA	TRBJ2-7	NA	CASSGGPGQQYEQYF	TGTGCCAGCAGTGGGGGGCCGGGACAACAATACGAGCAGTACTTC
TRBV6-5	NA	TRBJ1-2	NA	CASSHQVDGYTF	TGTGCCAGCAGCCACCAAGTGGATGGCTACACCTTC
TRBV11-2	TRBD1	TRBJ1-1	NA	CASSYRGGSDEAFF	TGTGCCAGCAGCTACAGGGGGGGGAGCGATGAAGCTTTCTTT
TRBV25-1	NA	TRBJ2-7	NA	CATNRDTSPYEQYF	TGTGCCACCAACCGGGACACCAGTCCCTACGAGCAGTACTTC
TRBV5-4	TRBD2	TRBJ2-3	NA	CASSSLGGGADTQYF	TGTGCCAGCAGCTCGTTAGGCGGGGGGGCAGATACGCAGTATTTT
TRBV19	TRBD1	TRBJ1-5	once	CASSTGGGSQPQHF	TGTGCCAGTAGTACAGGGGGAGGGAGTCAGCCCCAGCATTTT
TRBV27	NA	TRBJ2-7	NA	CASSLALTYEQYF	TGTGCCAGCAGTTTGGCTTTAACCTACGAGCAGTACTTC
TRBV11-2	NA	TRBJ2-7	NA	CASSLGTIYEQYF	TGTGCCAGCAGCTTAGGCACAATCTACGAGCAGTACTTC
TRBV2	TRBD2	TRBJ2-3	NA	CASSPLLASTDTQYF	TGTGCCAGCAGTCCCCTACTAGCGAGCACAGATACGCAGTATTTT
TRBV5-1	NA	TRBJ2-2	NA	CASSLPHGELFF	TGCGCCAGCAGCTTGCCTCACGGGGAGCTGTTTTTT
TRBV5-1	NA	TRBJ2-5	NA	CASQVGSPQETQYF	TGCGCCAGCCAGGTCGGGTCCCCTCAAGAGACCCAGTACTTC
TRBV5-1	NA	TRBJ2-3	NA	CASSLEGGAGDTQYF	TGCGCCAGCAGCTTGGAAGGAGGGGCCGGAGATACGCAGTATTTT
TRBV19	NA	TRBJ2-7	NA	CASKQGGSYEQYF	TGTGCCAGTAAGCAGGGGGGGTCCTACGAGCAGTACTTC
TRBV29-1	TRBD2	TRBJ2-1	NA	CSVGVASGTLMSYNEQFF	TGCAGCGTTGGGGTGGCTAGCGGGACTCTGATGTCCTACAATGAGCAGTTCTTC
TRBV4-1	NA	TRBJ1-5	NA	CASSQGGWSNQPQHF	TGCGCCAGCAGCCAAGGGGGGTGGAGCAATCAGCCCCAGCATTTT
TRBV30	TRBD2	TRBJ2-7	NA	CAWSSVGAGGLYEQYF	TGTGCCTGGAGTTCGGTGGGAGCGGGGGGCCTCTACGAGCAGTACTTC
TRBV6-1	NA	TRBJ2-3	NA	CASSEQLFLTDTQYF	TGTGCCAGCAGTGAACAACTCTTCCTCACAGATACGCAGTATTTT
TRBV28	NA	TRBJ2-5	NA	CASSPLGDGPLGTQYF	TGTGCCAGCAGCCCATTAGGGGACGGACCCCTGGGGACCCAGTACTTC
TRBV18	NA	TRBJ2-7	once	CASSPLGGYEQYF	TGTGCCAGCTCACCACTCGGTGGATACGAGCAGTACTTC
TRBV5-4	NA	TRBJ2-7	once	CASSFVAYEQYF	TGTGCCAGCAGCTTTGTAGCCTACGAGCAGTACTTC
TRBV7-2	NA	TRBJ1-3	NA	CASSFDFTTIYF	TGTGCCAGCAGCTTTGACTTCACCACCATATATTTT
TRBV7-9	TRBD1	TRBJ1-1	NA	CASKLQGDTEAFF	TGTGCCAGCAAGCTACAGGGGGACACTGAAGCTTTCTTT
TRBV9	TRBD2	TRBJ2-7	NA	CASSVDGGRAREQYF	TGTGCCAGCAGCGTAGACGGCGGGAGGGCCCGCGAGCAGTACTTC
TRBV5-6	NA	TRBJ2-7	NA	CASSLEGTVPYEQYF	TGTGCCAGCAGCTTGGAGGGGACCGTACCCTACGAGCAGTACTTC
TRBV2	NA	TRBJ1-5	NA	CASSESGYSNQPQHF	TGTGCCAGCAGTGAATCTGGGTATAGCAATCAGCCCCAGCATTTT
TRBV11-3	NA	TRBJ1-1	NA	CASSLGGDATEAFF	TGTGCCAGCAGCTTAGGGGGGGACGCCACTGAAGCTTTCTTT
TRBV5-1	TRBD1	TRBJ1-5	NA	CASSLAGGKGQPQHF	TGCGCCAGCAGCTTAGCAGGGGGCAAGGGTCAGCCCCAGCATTTT
TRBV27	TRBD2	TRBJ2-1	NA	CASGAGGYNEQFF	TGTGCCAGCGGAGCGGGGGGCTACAATGAGCAGTTCTTC
TRBV10-3	NA	TRBJ1-2	NA	CAISGETTYVGYTF	TGTGCCATCAGTGGCGAAACGACGTATGTCGGCTACACCTTC
TRBV5-1	NA	TRBJ2-1	NA	CASSLAPGQGGYNEQFF	TGCGCCAGCAGCTTGGCCCCCGGGCAGGGGGGTTACAATGAGCAGTTCTTC
TRBV14	NA	TRBJ1-2	NA	CASSQLINYGYTF	TGTGCCAGCAGCCAATTGATTAACTATGGCTACACCTTC
TRBV4-2	NA	TRBJ2-3	NA	CASSQDQAGNTQYF	TGTGCCAGCAGCCAAGATCAGGCGGGGAATACGCAGTATTTT
TRBV5-4	TRBD2	TRBJ2-7	NA	CASSGGLAGTYEQYF	TGTGCCAGCAGCGGGGGACTAGCGGGAACCTACGAGCAGTACTTC
TRBV30	NA	TRBJ2-3	NA	CAWRAPWTAEGTDTQYF	TGTGCCTGGAGGGCCCCATGGACGGCCGAGGGGACAGATACGCAGTATTTT
TRBV7-9	TRBD1	TRBJ2-5	NA	CASSSRGPETQYF	TGTGCCAGCAGCTCCAGGGGGCCAGAGACCCAGTACTTC
TRBV28	NA	TRBJ1-4	once	CASSLLSRRNEKLFF	TGTGCCAGCAGTTTATTAAGCCGGCGAAATGAAAAACTGTTTTTT
TRBV29-1	NA	TRBJ1-2	NA	CSVNLLAGDGYTF	TGCAGCGTCAACCTCCTGGCAGGCGATGGCTACACCTTC
TRBV7-9	NA	TRBJ1-2	NA	CASSLDTGLRRNGYTF	TGTGCCAGCAGCTTAGATACGGGCTTGAGGAGGAATGGCTACACCTTC
TRBV6-6	NA	TRBJ1-5	NA	CASSTENNQPQHF	TGTGCCAGCAGCACAGAAAACAATCAGCCCCAGCATTTT
TRBV28	NA	TRBJ2-7	NA	CASSRRQTYEQYF	TGTGCCAGCAGCCGACGTCAAACCTACGAGCAGTACTTC
TRBV10-2	TRBD2	TRBJ2-1	NA	CASSGMTSVGQFF	TGCGCCAGCAGTGGGATGACTAGCGTAGGGCAGTTCTTC
TRBV18	NA	TRBJ1-1	NA	CASSLEGVENTEAFF	TGTGCCAGCTCACTAGAGGGCGTAGAGAACACTGAAGCTTTCTTT
TRBV10-3	NA	TRBJ2-7	NA	CAISEGDLRAYEQYF	TGTGCCATCAGTGAGGGGGACCTACGAGCCTACGAGCAGTACTTC
TRBV18	NA	TRBJ2-7	NA	CASSAKGGYEQYF	TGTGCCAGCTCCGCAAAGGGGGGCTACGAGCAGTACTTC
TRBV30	NA	TRBJ1-4	NA	CAWSRQTNEKLFF	TGTGCCTGGAGTAGGCAGACTAATGAAAAACTGTTTTTT